This is a list of T cell receptor beta chains from one sample in a study of cytomegalovirus exposure and HLA in healthy donors. Generated by immunoSEQ multiplex PCR, the TCRdb table keeps only in-frame clones and is missing some. The sample lists 130,000 to 150,000 clones, around 72% seen once, with approximately 15% in the top ten. The source material was PBMCs. The receptors originated from a human donor in good health. Both conserved end residues are part of each CDR3. D genes are given only for firm matches. A row's size may be missing; if present it is once, few, many or a size class.

d_call j_call v_call clone_size cdr3_nt cdr3_aa
NA TRBJ2-5 TRBV5-4 NA TGTGCCAGCAGCTCCCCTCTAGAGACCCAGTACTTC CASSSPLETQYF
TRBD2 TRBJ2-3 TRBV7-3 NA TGTGCCAGCAGCCCTAGGACTAGCGGGAGTTTAGATACGCAGTATTTT CASSPRTSGSLDTQYF
NA TRBJ2-3 TRBV7-9 NA TGTGCCAGCAGCTTAGTACAGTTAACAGATACGCAGTATTTT CASSLVQLTDTQYF
TRBD1 TRBJ1-5 TRBV5-6 NA TGTGCCAGCAGCTTAAGACAGGGTAGGAGCAATCAGCCCCAGCATTTT CASSLRQGRSNQPQHF
TRBD1 TRBJ2-1 TRBV28 NA TGTGCCAGCAACGACGGACAGGCCTACAATGAGCAGTTCTTC CASNDGQAYNEQFF
NA TRBJ2-1 TRBV6-4 NA TGTGCCAGCAGTGTCTCCCCCAGCGCCGATGAGCAGTTCTTC CASSVSPSADEQFF
TRBD2 TRBJ2-1 TRBV7-9 NA TGTGCCAGCAGCCTGGGACTAGCGGGGGGGGTTGAGCAGTTCTTC CASSLGLAGGVEQFF
TRBD2 TRBJ2-1 TRBV4-1 NA TGCGCCAGCAAGACGGTGACTAGCGGGAGCGATGAGCAGTTCTTC CASKTVTSGSDEQFF
TRBD1 TRBJ1-2 TRBV19 NA TGTGCCAGTACGCGACAGGGGCCATATGGCTACACCTTC CASTRQGPYGYTF
NA TRBJ1-1 TRBV6-1 NA TGTGCCAGCAGTAGACAGCTAGCTGAAGCTTTCTTT CASSRQLAEAFF
NA TRBJ2-5 TRBV7-9 NA TGTGCCAGCAGCTTAGAGGGGCAATTTGAGACCCAGTACTTC CASSLEGQFETQYF
TRBD1 TRBJ1-1 TRBV9 NA TGTGCCAGCAGCGGGCCAGGGGGCACTGAAGCTTTCTTT CASSGPGGTEAFF
NA TRBJ2-5 TRBV2 NA TGTGCCACCTTACGGACTACAGGGGCGAAAGAGACCCAGTACTTC CATLRTTGAKETQYF
NA TRBJ1-3 TRBV19 NA TGTGCCAGTAGTGACACGTGGGGCAACTCTGGAAACACCATATATTTT CASSDTWGNSGNTIYF
TRBD1 TRBJ2-5 TRBV30 once TGTGCCTGGAGTGTCGGGCAGGGACAGGGCCAGTACTTC CAWSVGQGQGQYF
TRBD2 TRBJ2-5 TRBV28 NA TGTGCCAGCACCCTTCTAGCGGGGGGGCCACAAGAGACCCAGTACTTC CASTLLAGGPQETQYF
TRBD2 TRBJ2-1 TRBV2 NA TGTGCCAGCTCCGGCGGGGGGTTTCAAGATGAGCAGTTCTTC CASSGGGFQDEQFF
NA TRBJ2-7 TRBV5-1 NA TGCGCCAGCAGCTTGGACCCAGGGACCTACGAGCAGTACTTC CASSLDPGTYEQYF
TRBD1 TRBJ1-1 TRBV28 few TGTGCCAGCAGTCCGGACAGGGGTTTGAACACTGAAGCTTTCTTT CASSPDRGLNTEAFF
TRBD2 TRBJ2-3 TRBV5-1 NA TGCGCCAGCAGCCACCCCGGGACTAGCGGGAGAGCAGATACGCAGTATTTT CASSHPGTSGRADTQYF
TRBD1 TRBJ2-5 TRBV7-9 NA TGTGCCAGCAGCTTAGGTTCAGGGGGTGGCGAGACCCAGTACTTC CASSLGSGGGETQYF
TRBD1 TRBJ1-1 TRBV4-2 NA TGTGCCAGCAGCCAATACCGGACAGGTAGTTCTGAAGCTTTCTTT CASSQYRTGSSEAFF
TRBD2 TRBJ2-1 TRBV28 NA TGTGCCAGCAGTTTCCGGGAGGGAGGGGATGAGCAGTTCTTC CASSFREGGDEQFF
TRBD1 TRBJ1-1 TRBV27 NA TGTGCCAGCAGGCCCCGGGACAGGGCGGACTTTTTAGCTTTCTTT CASRPRDRADFLAFF
TRBD1 TRBJ2-7 TRBV5-6 NA TGTGCCAGCAGTCATTTGGGACAGGTCTCCTACGAGCAGTACTTC CASSHLGQVSYEQYF
NA TRBJ2-1 TRBV14 NA TGTGCCAGCAGCCAAGATGCCCGGGGTGGGAATGAGCAGTTCTTC CASSQDARGGNEQFF
NA TRBJ1-2 TRBV2 few TGTGCCAGCAGCACACAGGGCGATGGTGGCTACACCTTC CASSTQGDGGYTF
TRBD1 TRBJ1-1 TRBV27 NA TGTGCCAGCAGTTTCCGACAGGGCGTGACTGAAGCTTTCTTT CASSFRQGVTEAFF
NA TRBJ1-1 TRBV2 NA TGTGCCAGCAGTGATCTGGCCTACACTGAAGCTTTCTTT CASSDLAYTEAFF
NA TRBJ2-5 TRBV28 few TGTGCCAGCAGCTTCTGGGGGGGGGCCCAAGAGACCCAGTACTTC CASSFWGGAQETQYF
NA TRBJ2-7 TRBV7-3 NA TGTGCCAGCAGCTCACAGGATTCCTACGAGCAGTACTTC CASSSQDSYEQYF
TRBD1 TRBJ2-6 TRBV7-2 NA TGTGCCAGCAGCCCCATGGTCAGGGGGTCTGGGGCCAACGTCCTGACTTTC CASSPMVRGSGANVLTF
NA TRBJ2-2 TRBV5-5 NA TGTGCCAGCACCCTAGCGTACCACACCGGGGAGCTGTTTTTT CASTLAYHTGELFF
TRBD2 TRBJ2-7 TRBV5-1 few TGCGCCAGCAGCTTGGTTGCGGGGGGGCAGAGCGAGCAGTACTTC CASSLVAGGQSEQYF
NA TRBJ2-2 TRBV7-3 NA TGTGCCAGCAGCTTTACGGGAGCCCTCAACACCGGGGAGCTGTTTTTT CASSFTGALNTGELFF
NA TRBJ1-6 TRBV6-6 NA TGTGCCAGCAGTTGGGGCAGGGAAAGTTCACCCCTCCACTTT CASSWGRESSPLHF
NA TRBJ1-2 TRBV4-1 NA TGCGCCAGCAGCCAAGAGGCAGGGGTAATCTATGGCTACACCTTC CASSQEAGVIYGYTF
TRBD2 TRBJ2-1 TRBV7-9 NA TGTGCCAGCAGCCTGGGGACTAGCGGGGGGATCAATGAGCAGTTCTTC CASSLGTSGGINEQFF
TRBD2 TRBJ2-3 TRBV7-2 NA TGTGCCAGCAGCGTGACTAGCGGGGGTGTAGATACGCAGTATTTT CASSVTSGGVDTQYF
NA TRBJ2-7 TRBV6-6 NA TGTGCCAGCAGGAGAGCGGGTGAGCAGTACTTC CASRRAGEQYF
NA TRBJ1-1 TRBV11-2 NA TGTGCCAGCAGCTTAAACCGGAGGTCGGGTGAAGCTTTCTTT CASSLNRRSGEAFF